This T cell receptor beta chain was recovered during a study of PD-L1 blockade in urothelial cancer. General study results and limits: Pretreatment blood TCR clonality under the median forecast improved survival.

Details on this clone: Its antigen is unknown.

Spiking of synthetic TCR analog templates was performed in each PCR. Only in-frame clones appear in the TCRdb table, and some are missing; sequencing was by immunoSEQ multiplex PCR. The sample lists about 45,000 clones; roughly 88% were seen once. Trimming shortened V by 5 bases and J by 5 bases, and 16 bases separated the two germline ends. The CDR3 length is 15 residues. Germline loops: CDR1 SGHRS, CDR2 YFSETQ. The time point was: pretreatment peripheral blood. The sequence derives from a donor at least 40 years old with urothelial cancer. The source was PBMCs, collected around atezolizumab (anti-PD-L1) treatment. The genes are TRBV5-1 and TRBJ1-4; maybe TRBD1 (5 bases). The CDR3 is CASRGRDSLNEKLFF. DNA for the CDR3: TGCGCCAGCAGGGGCCGAGACAGCCTCAATGAAAAACTGTTTTTT.